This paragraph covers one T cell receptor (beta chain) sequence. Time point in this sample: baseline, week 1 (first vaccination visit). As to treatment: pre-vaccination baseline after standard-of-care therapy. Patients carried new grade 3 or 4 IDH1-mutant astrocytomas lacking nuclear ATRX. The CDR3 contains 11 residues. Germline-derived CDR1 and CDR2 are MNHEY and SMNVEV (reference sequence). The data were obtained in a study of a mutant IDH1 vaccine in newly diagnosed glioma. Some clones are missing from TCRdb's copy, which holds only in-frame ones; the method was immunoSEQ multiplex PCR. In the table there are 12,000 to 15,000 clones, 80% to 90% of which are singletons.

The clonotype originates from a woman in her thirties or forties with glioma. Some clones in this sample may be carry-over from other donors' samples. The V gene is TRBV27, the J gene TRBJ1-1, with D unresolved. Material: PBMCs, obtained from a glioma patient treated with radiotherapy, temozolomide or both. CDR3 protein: CSAGRLSEAFF. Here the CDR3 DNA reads TGTTCCGCGGGGAGGCTATCCGAAGCTTTCTTT.